The TCR beta chain described here comes from a study of monozygotic twins with cystic fibrosis. Turning to the study itself: Libraries were built from approximately 3 micrograms of fragmented DNA using about 16 PCR cycles.

On this clone itself: The antigen is unknown.

Germline CDR1 reads SQVTM; CDR2 reads ANQGSEA. V lost 7 bases and J lost 7, with 17 bases in between. The CDR3 extends over 12 amino acids. Study findings and constraints: J usage was most co-twin-similar in 8 of 16 pairs, V in 13. Monozygotic CF twin pairs shared significantly more nucleotide-identical clonotypes than unrelated CF individuals did.

Clones were sequenced by immunoSEQ multiplex PCR, and TCRdb holds only the in-frame ones, with some missing. The profile shows around 12,000 clones, approximately 85% of them singletons. Sample: blood. V usage is TRBV29-1 and J usage is TRBJ2-7, with D perhaps TRBD2 (6 bases). This receptor was obtained from a young man with cystic fibrosis. The CDR3 DNA reads as TGCAGCGGGGCAATCGGGGGTAATGAGCAGTACTTC. Amino acids: CSGAIGGNEQYF.